One T cell receptor (beta chain) is described in this entry. Sequenced by immunoSEQ multiplex PCR; TCRdb stores in-frame clones only, minus some. The repertoire holds about 120,000 clones, with around 91% as singletons. The data originate from a study of blood T cell repertoires in COVID-19. About the study: Spain, Italy and the United States supplied samples that represented acute and convalescent COVID-19. T cells, B-cell-depleted T cells, or PBMCs supplied cDNA or gDNA.

The CDR3 loop spans 17 amino acids. The germline V gene encodes CDR1 MGHRA and CDR2 YSYEKL. V trimming: 2 bases; J trimming: 2 bases; junction bases outside the gene matches: 9. Sequencing input: peripheral blood. This clonotype was obtained from a man between 65 and 85 years old with active or convalescent COVID-19. V gene TRBV4-1 combines with J gene TRBJ2-3; 8 bases line up with TRBD1. CDR3 coding DNA: TGCGCCAGCAGCCAACCAGACAGGGGCCAATACACAGATACGCAGTATTTT. Translated: CASSQPDRGQYTDTQYF.